One TCR beta chain is described in this entry. Each donor supplied about 9.6 milliliters of peripheral blood. Researchers isolated at least 7 million PBMCs per sample. These data belong to a study of blood T cells in healthy people across ages. For the second PCR, which ran for about 6 to 12 cycles, a sample-barcoded 5' primer and a J-beta primer mix were used. TCRdb re-derived calls from the 5' RACE reads in MiXCR, one entry per CDR3 protein. The table shows about 630,000 distinct CDR3 sequences, with 20% to 25% occurring only once. CDR3 length: 18 amino acids. Germline V gives CDR1 LNHNV, CDR2 YYDKDF (reference sequence). J was trimmed by 1 base and V by 0 bases; bases with no gene match: 10.

The clonotype originates from a man in his 70s in good health. The rearrangement uses TRBV15 and TRBJ2-7, with 9 bases aligning to TRBD2. The material sequenced was blood. CDR3 coding DNA: TGTGCCACCAGCAGAGAGGATTGGGCTAGCGGGACTTCCTACGAGCAGTACTTC. Translation gives CATSREDWASGTSYEQYF. Full variable domain (remainder filled in from reference TRBV15 and TRBJ2-7): DAMVIQNPRYQVTQFGKPVTLSCSQTLNHNVMYWYQQKSSQAPKLLFHYYDKDFNNEADTPDNFQSRRPNTSFCFLDIRSPGLGDTAMYLCATSREDWASGTSYEQYFGPGTRLTVT.